These 3 T cell receptor beta chains came from one sample sequenced in a study of OX40 agonist ivuxolimab in advanced cancers. Profiling relied on immunoSEQ multiplex PCR, and the TCRdb table lists in-frame clones only, not all of them. The sample includes fewer than 90,000 clones, about nine tenths of them seen just once. The sample in question was CD4+ or CD8+ T cells sorted from blood, obtained in a trial of the OX40 agonist ivuxolimab. All receptors derive from an adult with an advanced solid tumor such as melanoma, head and neck, liver or kidney cancer.

The J gene is TRBJ1-6, the V gene TRBV30; no firm D call. V gave up 2 bases and J gave up 7 bases, with 12 bases separating them. CDR3 length: 14 amino acids. Germline CDR1 is GTSNPN and CDR2 is SVGIG (reference sequence). DNA for the CDR3: TGTGCCTGGAGTCCCACCTTAGGCAATTCACCCCTCCACTTT. It translates to CAWSPTLGNSPLHF.

The genes are TRBV29-1 and TRBJ2-1; D is possibly TRBD1 (6 bases). There are 14 residues in the CDR3. Trimming stripped 5 bases from V and 5 bases from J, with 16 bases between. Germline CDR1 reads SQVTM; CDR2 reads ANQGSEA. DNA of the CDR3: TGCAGCGTTCGGACCGCAGGGGTTAACAATGAGCAGTTCTTC. Translation gives CSVRTAGVNNEQFF.

This chain links TRBV5-1 with TRBJ2-3; 8 bases align to TRBD2. With V trimmed by 4 bases and J by 4 bases, 8 bases remained unmatched. The CDR3 extends over 15 amino acids. In germline, CDR1 is SGHRS, CDR2 YFSETQ. The CDR3 protein is CASSRGTSEADTQYF. The CDR3 DNA reads as TGCGCCAGCAGCAGGGGGACTAGTGAGGCAGATACGCAGTATTTT.